This TCR beta chain stems from a study of regulatory T cells in long-lasting Graves disease. Investigators prepared the TCR beta libraries by applying iRepertoire HTBI primers and Arm-PCR of CDR3 regions. One entry per CDR3 protein, called by TCRdb with MiXCR from the multiplex PCR reads. The sample yields 550,000 or so distinct CDR3 sequences, around 12% seen once. The time point was: newly diagnosed GD, antithyroid drugs for less than 3 months. Isolated PBMC RNA provided the starting material for the TCR library. This clonotype was seen ten or more times. The V end was cut by 2 bases, the J end by 3 bases, with 8 bases between. This CDR3 region has 13 residues. Germline V gives CDR1 GTSNPN, CDR2 SVGIG (reference sequence). The same specimen was also included in a second study, on T cells in Graves' hyperthyroidism and ophthalmopathy. Turning to that study: In the first-round RT-PCR of the TCR CDR3, the HTBI primer set was used. Blood also held most thyroid clonotypes expanded beyond 0.001. Using 13 V-J features, a model discriminated ophthalmopathy from stable hyperthyroidism. Before onset, ophthalmopathy was predicted by the model a median around 6 months earlier.

This chain connects TRBV30 to TRBJ1-5; TRBD1 is a possible D gene (5 bases). The starting material was peripheral blood mononuclear cells (PBMCs), obtained at new diagnosis, from a patient treated with antithyroid drugs. The receptor was derived from a woman in her twenties or thirties with Graves disease. The CDR3 loop is CAWSRDFNQPQHF. In DNA, the CDR3 is TGTGCCTGGAGTCGGGACTTCAATCAGCCCCAGCATTTT. The full variable domain, rest sourced from reference TRBV30 and TRBJ1-5, is SQTIHQWPATLVQPVGSPLSLECTVEGTSNPNLYWYRQAAGRGLQLLFYSVGIGQISSEVPQNLSASRPQDRQFILSSKKLLLSDSGFYLCAWSRDFNQPQHFGDGTRLSIL.